Detailed here is one T cell receptor beta chain. Its matching antigen is unknown. The sample belongs to a study of T cells after yellow fever vaccination. The study's findings and limits: Relatively few clonotypes were ones that appeared in both CD4 and CD8 compartments.

CDR3 length: 13 residues. Germline CDR1 SGHTA, CDR2 FQGTGA. V lost 2 bases to trimming and J lost 8 bases, with 10 bases between them. MiXCR, run by TCRdb on the 5' RACE reads, gives a single entry per CDR3 protein. The sample yields about 210,000 distinct CDR3 sequences, less than 3.5% seen once. Specimen: CD4+ T cells sorted from PBMCs, collected 10 days after the yellow fever booster vaccination. The chain is built from TRBV7-3 and TRBJ2-1; possible D gene TRBD1, 6 bases. This receptor was obtained from a man aged 18-30 years who received the YFV17D yellow fever vaccine. CDR3 region: CASSLRRGDEQFF. DNA of the CDR3: TGTGCCAGCAGCTTACGCAGGGGCGATGAGCAGTTCTTC.